Presented here are 17 T cell receptor beta chains from one specimen sequenced in a study of shared clonotypes between healthy human individuals. TCRdb's table, derived via immunoSEQ multiplex PCR, lists solely in-frame clones and lacks some. The table lists some 450,000 clones, about 74% of them singletons. Source material: PBMCs. The receptors were sampled from a woman aged 40 to 50 in good health. Some clones in this sample may be carry-over from other donors' samples.

The chain combines TRBV15 with TRBJ1-1; maybe TRBD1 (6 bases). With 9 bases removed from V and 3 bases from J, the gap between germline ends came to 17 bases. The CDR3 runs 14 residues. CDR1 and CDR2 (germline): LNHNV, YYDKDF (reference sequence). CDR3 DNA sequence: TGTGCCACGAATGACAGGCAAGCGGACACTGAAGCTTTCTTT. It translates to CATNDRQADTEAFF.

This clone has only a few counts. The genes are TRBV6-6 and TRBJ2-1; D may be TRBD2 (6 bases). Germline lookup yields CDR1 MNHNY and CDR2 SVGAGI (reference sequence). V lost 7 bases, J lost 1 base, and 17 bases lay in between. This CDR3 has 16 residues. The CDR3 coding sequence is TGTGCCAGCAAGCCTAACGGGAGAGGGTCCTACAATGAGCAGTTCTTC. This encodes CASKPNGRGSYNEQFF.

The chain recombines TRBV18 with TRBJ2-3; a possible D gene is TRBD1 (6 bases). The CDR3 consists of 16 residues. The V and J ends lost 6 bases and 0 bases respectively, with 16 bases between them. CDR1 and CDR2 (germline): KGHSH, LQKENI. CDR3 nucleotide sequence: TGTGCCAGCTCGCCGAGACAGGCGGCTAGCACAGATACGCAGTATTTT. Translated, it gives CASSPRQAASTDTQYF.

CDR3 coding DNA: TGTGCCAGCAGTTACCAGAGGGGTAACTACGAGCAGTACTTC. Amino acids: CASSYQRGNYEQYF. The chain uses TRBV6-5 and TRBJ2-7; either TRBD1 or TRBD2 may fit D (5 bases each). Germline CDR1 is MNHEY and CDR2 is SVGAGI. This CDR3 comprises 14 residues. Trimming left V 2 bases short and J 3 bases short, with 11 bases between.

J is TRBJ1-2 and V is TRBV29-1, with D unresolved. The CDR3 length is 12 residues. V lost 0 bases, J lost 8 bases, and 10 bases lay in between. Germline V gives CDR1 SQVTM, CDR2 ANQGSEA. As DNA, the CDR3 is TGCAGCGTTGAAGAGGCAGGTAGCGGCTACACCTTC. This translates into CSVEEAGSGYTF.

This clone was found a few times. The CDR3 DNA reads TGTGCCAGCGCTGGTTCCTACGAGCAGTACTTC. Translation gives CASAGSYEQYF. The chain couples TRBV6-1 to TRBJ2-7; D gene uncertain. Per germline, CDR1 MNHNS and CDR2 SASEGT. V was cut by 8 bases and J by 1 base, with 6 bases left in between. The CDR3 is 11 amino acids.

V and J are TRBV7-3 and TRBJ2-6; perhaps TRBD1 as D (6 bases). Trimming stripped 8 bases from V and 4 bases from J, with 15 bases between. CDR3 length: 15 residues. The germline gives CDR1 SGHTA, CDR2 FQGTGA. The CDR3 coding sequence is TGTGCCAGCGGGGGCAGGGACCCCGGGGCCAACGTCCTGACTTTC. Translating it yields CASGGRDPGANVLTF.

The chain carries TRBV4-1 and TRBJ2-7; possibly TRBD1 for D (6 bases). The length of the CDR3 is 16 residues. CDR1 MGHRA and CDR2 YSYEKL come from the germline V gene. V was cut by 4 bases and J by 6 bases, with 22 bases left in between. Here the CDR3 reads CASSLLLAGTNLEQYF. CDR3 sequence (DNA): TGCGCCAGCAGCCTTTTATTGGCCGGGACAAACCTCGAGCAGTACTTC.

J is TRBJ1-3 and V is TRBV28; D is perhaps TRBD1 (6 bases). CDR1 is MDHEN and CDR2 is SYDVKM in the germline V gene. This CDR3 is 16 amino acids long. Trimming left V 4 bases short and J 0 bases short, with 13 bases between. The CDR3 nucleotides are TGTGCCAGCAGTTCAGGGGCATCTATCTCTGGAAACACCATATATTTT. Protein: CASSSGASISGNTIYF. Filled out from reference TRBV28 and TRBJ1-3, the complete variable domain reads DVKVTQSSRYLVKRTGEKVFLECVQDMDHENMFWYRQDPGLGLRLIYFSYDVKMKEKGDIPEGYSVSREKKERFSLILESASTNQTSMYLCASSSGASISGNTIYFGEGSWLTVV.

V usage is TRBV7-2 and J usage is TRBJ1-2; unclear D gene. Germline V gene sequence: CDR1 SGHTA, CDR2 FQGNSA. Trimming removed 5 bases at V and 5 bases at J, with 12 bases between. This CDR3 is 13 amino acids long. The CDR3 sequence is CASSHSMGYGYTF. DNA for the CDR3: TGTGCCAGCAGCCACTCAATGGGGTATGGCTACACCTTC.

This chain joins TRBV7-8 and TRBJ2-5, with D tentatively TRBD2 (6 bases). The V gene's germline CDR1 is SGHVS and CDR2 FQNEAQ. The CDR3 has 15 residues. The V end lost 2 bases, the J end lost 5 bases, and 15 bases lay between the germline ends. The CDR3 DNA is TGTGCCAGCAGCTTAAGTGGGAGCGCGGGGGAGACCCAGTACTTC. Translating it yields CASSLSGSAGETQYF.

The chain joins TRBV9 to TRBJ2-7, with TRBD2 identical over 9 bases. Germline CDR1 and CDR2: SGDLS and YYNGEE. With 0 bases clipped from V and 6 bases from J, the junction kept 4 bases outside the gene matches. The CDR3 length is 14 residues. The CDR3 sequence: CASSVVSGSAEQYF. The CDR3, as DNA: TGTGCCAGCAGCGTAGTTAGCGGGAGCGCCGAGCAGTACTTC.

The CDR3 here is CASSQSGANVLTF. CDR3 DNA sequence: TGTGCCAGTAGTCAATCTGGGGCCAACGTCCTGACTTTC. The chain recombines TRBV19 with TRBJ2-6; D ambiguous. CDR3 length equals 13 residues. V lost 5 bases to trimming and J lost 1 base, with 3 bases between them. CDR1 and CDR2 from the germline V gene are LNHDA and SQIVND (reference sequence).

As to this clone: This may be a read error: a much more frequent sequence differs by one nucleotide. The chain joins TRBV10-3 to TRBJ1-2, with TRBD1 as a possible D gene (5 bases). In germline, CDR1 is ENHRY, CDR2 SYGVKD. CDR3 length equals 16 residues. CDR3 amino acids: CAISDLVGGSYYGYSF. The CDR3 region has the DNA TGTGCCATCAGTGATCTCGTCGGGGGGAGTTACTATGGCTACTCCTTC.

The rearrangement links TRBV11-2 to TRBJ1-2; 10 bases fit TRBD1. This CDR3 comprises 14 residues. Trimming took 5 bases from V and 8 from J; bases not matched to a gene: 8. Germline loops: CDR1 SGHAT, CDR2 FQNNGV. CDR3 coding DNA: TGTGCCAGCAGCCTGGGACAGGGGTTGGGAGGCTACACCTTC. Its protein is CASSLGQGLGGYTF.

The V and J genes are TRBV7-2 and TRBJ2-1, with TRBD1 identical over 7 bases. The CDR3 runs to 14 residues. V was pared by 0 bases and J by 4 bases, with 0 bases of the junction left unmatched. Germline V gene sequence: CDR1 SGHTA, CDR2 FQGNSA. This CDR3 is CASSLAGQYNEQFF. CDR3 DNA: TGTGCCAGCAGCTTAGCGGGACAGTACAATGAGCAGTTCTTC. Variable domain in full (rest from reference TRBV7-2 and TRBJ2-1): GAGVSQSPSNKVTEKGKDVELRCDPISGHTALYWYRQSLGQGLEFLIYFQGNSAPDKSGLPSDRFSAERTGGSVSTLTIQRTQQEDSAVYLCASSLAGQYNEQFFGPGTRLTVL.

Regarding this clone: A far more abundant clone sits one base away, making this likely a read error. This same CDR3 is encoded by further DNA sequences in the sample. The V call is TRBV28, the J call TRBJ2-7, with D uncertain. Germline V gene lookup returns CDR1 MDHEN and CDR2 SYDVKM. The CDR3 loop spans 12 amino acids. For the CDR3, the DNA is TGCGCCAGCAGTTTATGGGGATACGAGCAGTACTTC. Translated: CASSLWGYEQYF.